There are a few counts of the clone carrying this T cell receptor (beta chain). The data were taken from a study of patients and donors after allogeneic stem cell transplantation. TCRdb processed the RT-PCR reads anew with MiXCR; each CDR3 protein has one entry. Counted here are about 160,000 distinct CDR3 sequences, approximately 22% occurring once; the ten biggest clones make up about 25%. CDR3 length: 13 amino acids. CDR1 SGHDT and CDR2 YYEEEE come from the germline V gene. Trimming left V 1 base short and J 3 bases short, with 7 bases between. The chain combines TRBV5-6 with TRBJ2-5; D remains unclear. The receptor was derived from a human donor who was either an allogeneic HSCT recipient or a stem cell or donor lymphocyte infusion donor (not recorded which). It is not recorded whose cells these are; they may come from a transplant donor. The material sequenced was blood, either unsorted or a sorted T cell fraction (not recorded which). In nucleotides, the CDR3 is TGTGCCAGCAGCTTGCTGGAAGAAGAGACCCAGTACTTC. Translating gives CASSLLEEETQYF.